The present entry profiles one TCR beta chain with its context. The antigen is undetermined. Trimming at V came to 4 bases and at J to 8 bases, leaving 15 bases not matched to a gene. The germline V gene has CDR1 SEHNR and CDR2 FQNEAQ (reference sequence). The CDR3 covers 18 residues. Only in-frame clones appear in the TCRdb table, and some are missing; sequencing was by immunoSEQ multiplex PCR. The repertoire consists of millions of clones, with 95% occurring once and the leading ten covering approximately 0.13%. The source of the sample is a study of shared clonotypes between healthy human individuals. In the study overall: Per-donor plates numbered three CD4 naive, three CD4 memory, two CD8 naive and one CD8 memory. Study findings and constraints: Large sequencing depth failed to make sorted-subset sequencing complete, rarefaction showed. Naive subsets typically showed greater estimated richness than memory subsets.

The sequenced material came from naive CD4+ T cells sorted from blood. Subset defined: CD45RA+ positively selected. The chain links TRBV7-9 to TRBJ1-6, with TRBD1 identical over 9 bases. The sequence derives from a man younger than 35 in good health. CDR3 in amino acids: CASSSTSRPGQGDSPLHF. The CDR3 nucleotides read TGTGCCAGCAGCTCGACGTCACGACCGGGACAGGGTGATTCACCCCTCCACTTT.